Given below is one T cell receptor (beta chain) in context. Antigen: not known. This sample is drawn from a study of graft-versus-host responses after intestinal transplantation. Here immunoSEQ multiplex PCR was the method, and the copy in TCRdb shows in-frame clones only, minus some. Among 15,000 to 20,000 clones listed, 82% were seen once. Regarding the study as a whole: Graft-donor T cell macrochimerism in patients accompanied high graft-versus-host to host-versus-graft clonal ratios in allografts.

Graft tissue was processed to release intraepithelial and lamina propria lymphocytes. V dropped 5 bases and J dropped 3 bases, with 23 bases sitting between them. CDR1 is SGHTA and CDR2 is FQGNSA in the germline V gene. The CDR3 is 17 amino acids. The sequenced sample was ileum tissue, obtained 17 days after transplant. The receptor was derived from a human patient who received an intestinal transplant, so some T cells may come from the graft donor. The chain carries TRBV7-2 and TRBJ2-7; TRBD1 or TRBD2 may be the D gene (5 bases each). Here the CDR3 reads CASSPARDVPALYEQYF. Here the CDR3 DNA reads TGTGCCAGCAGCCCTGCCCGGGACGTCCCCGCTCTCTACGAGCAGTACTTC.